Listed below are T cell receptor beta chains from one sample, sequenced in a study of response to subunit inactivated influenza vaccine. TCRdb ran MiXCR on the RT-PCR reads and lists one entry per CDR3 protein. The sample comprises roughly 570,000 distinct CDR3 sequences, roughly 13% of which are singletons, and around 13% rests with the top ten. The sample was PBMCs from blood, taken 35 to 45 days after vaccination. All receptors come from a man in his fifties who received an inactivated influenza vaccine. CDR3s include the opening cysteine and the closing phenylalanine or tryptophan. The D gene is left open where the match is weak. Expanded clones are given a class, and other clones once, few, many or no size at all.

J gene: TRBJ2-5
clone size: few
D gene: TRBD1
V gene: TRBV29-1
CDR3 DNA: TGCAGCGTAGAATTTGACAGGGGGCAAGAGACCCAGTACTTC
CDR3 protein: CSVEFDRGQETQYF

J gene: TRBJ2-3
clone size: .
D gene: .
V gene: TRBV6-1
CDR3 DNA: TGTGCCAGCACCCAGGGGCGGGAGATAACAGATACGCAGTATTTT
CDR3 protein: CASTQGREITDTQYF

J gene: TRBJ2-7
clone size: many
D gene: .
V gene: TRBV5-1
CDR3 DNA: TGCGCCAGCAGCTTGGGACCGGGCCGTAGCTCCTACGAGCAGTACTTC
CDR3 protein: CASSLGPGRSSYEQYF

J gene: TRBJ2-3
clone size: many
D gene: .
V gene: TRBV12-3/TRBV12-4
CDR3 DNA: TGTGCCAGCAGTGCGGAGGGGCTTACGCAGTATTTT
CDR3 protein: CASSAEGLTQYF

J gene: TRBJ2-1
clone size: few
D gene: .
V gene: TRBV29-1
CDR3 DNA: TGCAGCGTTGTTCAGGGGGGACTAGGCAATGAGCAGTTCTTC
CDR3 protein: CSVVQGGLGNEQFF

J gene: TRBJ2-1
clone size: few
D gene: TRBD2
V gene: TRBV4-3
CDR3 DNA: TGCGCCAGCAGCCCCGGGAGGGCCGGGTTTGAGCAGTTCTTC
CDR3 protein: CASSPGRAGFEQFF

J gene: TRBJ2-7
clone size: .
D gene: .
V gene: TRBV20-1
CDR3 DNA: TGCAGTGCTAGCGCCACCAGTAGGGGACCCTACGAGCAGTACTTC
CDR3 protein: CSASATSRGPYEQYF

J gene: TRBJ2-5
clone size: few
D gene: .
V gene: TRBV9
CDR3 DNA: TGTGCCAGCAGCTTTAGTGGCAGACCGCAAGAGACCCAGTACTTC
CDR3 protein: CASSFSGRPQETQYF

J gene: TRBJ2-1
clone size: many
D gene: .
V gene: TRBV7-2
CDR3 DNA: TGTGCCAGCATACTAAACTACAATGAGCAGTTCTTC
CDR3 protein: CASILNYNEQFF

J gene: TRBJ2-2
clone size: few
D gene: .
V gene: TRBV12-3/TRBV12-4
CDR3 DNA: TGTGCCAGCAGTTGGGGACTGGCGAACACCGGGGAGCTGTTTTTT
CDR3 protein: CASSWGLANTGELFF

J gene: TRBJ2-7
clone size: .
D gene: .
V gene: TRBV29-1
CDR3 DNA: TGCAGCGTGGCCGCGACAGTACAAGAGCAGTACTTC
CDR3 protein: CSVAATVQEQYF

J gene: TRBJ1-5
clone size: many
D gene: TRBD1
V gene: TRBV7-8
CDR3 DNA: TGTGCCAGCAGCCATTCCCGGACAGGGAGCAATCAGCCCCAGCATTTT
CDR3 protein: CASSHSRTGSNQPQHF

J gene: TRBJ2-5
clone size: few
D gene: TRBD1
V gene: TRBV20-1
CDR3 DNA: TGCAGTGCTAGGGGACAGGGGGGAGAGACCCAGTACTTC
CDR3 protein: CSARGQGGETQYF

J gene: TRBJ1-1
clone size: .
D gene: .
V gene: TRBV30
CDR3 DNA: TGTGCCTGGAGTGCCAGGGGTGAAGCTTTCTTT
CDR3 protein: CAWSARGEAFF

J gene: TRBJ2-1
clone size: .
D gene: .
V gene: TRBV5-1
CDR3 DNA: TGCGCCAGCAGCTTGGAGCCGGCAGGGGTTCTCAATGAGCAGTTCTTC
CDR3 protein: CASSLEPAGVLNEQFF

J gene: TRBJ2-3
clone size: .
D gene: .
V gene: TRBV2
CDR3 DNA: TGTGCCAGCAGTGAATGGAGCACCAGCACAGATACGCAGTATTTT
CDR3 protein: CASSEWSTSTDTQYF

J gene: TRBJ1-1
clone size: few
D gene: .
V gene: TRBV14
CDR3 DNA: TGTGCCAGTCGGCCGTTACTGGAGAATTCTGAAGCTTTCTTT
CDR3 protein: CASRPLLENSEAFF

J gene: TRBJ2-1
clone size: many
D gene: .
V gene: TRBV24-1
CDR3 DNA: TGTGCCACCAGTGATTTGAGGGCGGACAATTACAATGAGCAGTTCTTC
CDR3 protein: CATSDLRADNYNEQFF

J gene: TRBJ2-7
clone size: few
D gene: TRBD1
V gene: TRBV28
CDR3 DNA: TGTGCCAGCAGTCCATGGACAGGGCCGGCCTACGAGCAGTACTTC
CDR3 protein: CASSPWTGPAYEQYF

J gene: TRBJ2-1
clone size: .
D gene: TRBD2
V gene: TRBV3-1
CDR3 DNA: TGTGCCTGCAGCCCCCAGACTAGCGGGAGCTCCTACAATGAGCAGTTCTTC
CDR3 protein: CACSPQTSGSSYNEQFF